A selection of T cell receptor beta chains follows, all from one sample in a study of cytomegalovirus exposure and HLA in healthy donors. Clones were read by immunoSEQ multiplex PCR, and TCRdb kept only the in-frame ones, dropping some. Of under 80,000 clones in the sample, about 70% are singletons; the top ten hold around 2%. Sequenced material: PBMCs. These receptors all stem from a woman in her 30s in good health and CMV-seronegative. Both conserved end residues are part of each CDR3. A D gene is named only where the DNA matches it firmly. Clone size appears in some rows only: once, few, many, or a class for an expanded clone.

>TRBV9|NA|TRBJ1-5|NA
TGTGCCAGCAGCACGTCGGGGGAGGTCAATCAGCCCCAGCATTTT
CASSTSGEVNQPQHF
>TRBV23-1|few|TRBJ2-7|NA
TGCGCCAGCAGTCAATCAAGGCCGCTCAGGGACGAGCAGTACTTC
CASSQSRPLRDEQYF
>TRBV6-6|NA|TRBJ2-3|TRBD1
TGTGCCAGCAGTTACGGGGGACAGGACGCAGATACGCAGTATTTT
CASSYGGQDADTQYF
>TRBV5-1|NA|TRBJ1-5|NA
TGCGCCAGCAGCTTACTTAGGCGGCAGCCCCAGCATTTT
CASSLLRRQPQHF
>TRBV11-3|NA|TRBJ1-2|NA
TGTGCCAGCAGCTTAGATTCGCGGGGGCCGGGTGGCTACACCTTC
CASSLDSRGPGGYTF
>TRBV7-2|NA|TRBJ2-3|NA
TGTGCCAGCAGCTTAGGGCTAGCCGCCGATACGCAGTATTTT
CASSLGLAADTQYF
>TRBV5-4|once|TRBJ2-7|TRBD2
TGTGCCAGCAGCTTGGAACTAGCGGGGATCAACGAGCAGTACTTC
CASSLELAGINEQYF
>TRBV5-1|NA|TRBJ2-3|TRBD2
TGCGCCAGCAGCTTGGGACTAGCGGTGTCCACAGATACGCAGTATTTT
CASSLGLAVSTDTQYF
>TRBV5-6|NA|TRBJ2-5|TRBD1
TGTGCCAGCAGCTTGGGACAGGGGCAAGGAGAGACCCAGTACTTC
CASSLGQGQGETQYF
>TRBV18|few|TRBJ1-1|NA
TGTGCCAGCTCACCTCGCGGGGGGATACGGAACACTGAAGCTTTCTTT
CASSPRGGIRNTEAFF
>TRBV4-3|NA|TRBJ2-7|TRBD2
TGCGCCAGCAGCCAAGGCGCCGGGACTACGCCCTACGAGCAGTACTTC
CASSQGAGTTPYEQYF
>TRBV2|few|TRBJ1-3|NA
TGTGCCTCCGCGGGAGCTGGAAACACCATATATTTT
CASAGAGNTIYF
>TRBV6-1|few|TRBJ1-1|TRBD1
TGTGCCAGCAGTGGGGGCGGGTTTCTGACAGGGGGCCGGACTGAAGCTTTCTTT
CASSGGGFLTGGRTEAFF
>TRBV7-8|NA|TRBJ1-5|NA
TGTGCCAGCAGCACCGGGACAACACGCAATCAGCCCCAGCATTTT
CASSTGTTRNQPQHF
>TRBV7-9|NA|TRBJ2-1|TRBD2
TGTGCCAGCAGCTTAGACGGCCTAGCGGGGGGGGGCAATGAGCAGTTCTTC
CASSLDGLAGGGNEQFF
>TRBV7-2|few|TRBJ1-3|NA
TGTGCCAGCAGCAGGACAGTCCAGAGCTCTGGAAACACCATATATTTT
CASSRTVQSSGNTIYF
>TRBV30|few|TRBJ2-3|NA
TGTGCCTGGAGAGGGGGGTATAGGGGGGGGTCTAGCACAGATACGCAGTATTTT
CAWRGGYRGGSSTDTQYF
>TRBV2|NA|TRBJ1-2|NA
TGTGCCAGCAGTGTCCGCGCGCACGACTATGGCTACACCTTC
CASSVRAHDYGYTF
>TRBV7-9|NA|TRBJ2-5|TRBD2
TGTGCCAGCAGCTACGGGACTAGACGGGGAGAGACCCAGTACTTC
CASSYGTRRGETQYF
>TRBV5-5|few|TRBJ2-1|NA
TGTGCCAGCAGCCTGAGGGGGAGAGGGGATGAGCAGTTCTTC
CASSLRGRGDEQFF
>TRBV20-1|NA|TRBJ1-1|NA
TGCAGTGCGGAAGGGGGCACTGAAGCTTTCTTT
CSAEGGTEAFF
>TRBV5-8|NA|TRBJ1-1|NA
TGTGCCAGCAGCTTTATGCAGGGGAGCACTGAAGCTTTCTTT
CASSFMQGSTEAFF
>TRBV21-1|NA|TRBJ2-7|NA
TGTGCCAGCAGCAAAGGCGTGGACAGCAGCTACGAGCAGTACTTC
CASSKGVDSSYEQYF
>TRBV28|NA|TRBJ1-2|TRBD1
TGTGCCAGCAGGCCGGACAGGGAGTACTATGGCTACACCTTC
CASRPDREYYGYTF
>TRBV7-2|NA|TRBJ2-5|NA
TGTGCCAGCAGGTCACAGATCCAAGAGACCCAGTACTTC
CASRSQIQETQYF
>TRBV30|NA|TRBJ1-1|NA
TGTGCCTGGAGTGCACGAGGCGGGAACACTGAAGCTTTCTTT
CAWSARGGNTEAFF
>TRBV19|NA|TRBJ2-1|TRBD1
TGTGCCAGTAGCATTTCAGGAGGGACAGGCTCTTACAATGAGCAGTTCTTC
CASSISGGTGSYNEQFF
>TRBV12-5|NA|TRBJ1-3|NA
TGCGCTAGTGGTCATGGAAACACCATATATTTT
CASGHGNTIYF
>TRBV6-5|NA|TRBJ2-1|TRBD1
TGTGCCAGCAGTTACCGCGGGGGACAGGGGGTCGATGAGCAGTTCTTC
CASSYRGGQGVDEQFF
>TRBV4-2|NA|TRBJ2-5|NA
TGTGCCAGCAGCGGTCCCTCGGGTACCCCCCAAGAGACCCAGTACTTC
CASSGPSGTPQETQYF
>TRBV7-9|NA|TRBJ2-3|NA
TGTGCCAGCAGCCGTCGGGGGGCTGATGGAGATACGCAGTATTTT
CASSRRGADGDTQYF
>TRBV6-1|NA|TRBJ1-2|NA
TGTGCCAGCATCTGGAGGGTCGGGGAAGGCTACACCTTC
CASIWRVGEGYTF
>TRBV9|NA|TRBJ1-4|NA
TGTGCCAGCAGCTTAAACTGGAGGCAGGATGAAAAACTGTTTTTT
CASSLNWRQDEKLFF
>TRBV19|NA|TRBJ1-1|TRBD1
TGTGCCAGTGGTTACCGACAGGGGGAGAGGGGCACTGAAGCTTTCTTT
CASGYRQGERGTEAFF
>TRBV6-1|once|TRBJ1-2|TRBD1
TGTGCCAGCAGTGAAAAGGGGACAGGGGGTGGCTACACCTTC
CASSEKGTGGGYTF
>TRBV18|NA|TRBJ1-2|TRBD1
TGTGCCAGCTCACCTCCTGGGGACAGGGGGGACTATGGCTACACCTTC
CASSPPGDRGDYGYTF
>TRBV6-1|NA|TRBJ2-5|NA
TGTGCCAGCAGTGAGGAGGGGCGTAGCGGAATAGCTGCCCAGTACTTC
CASSEEGRSGIAAQYF
>TRBV5-4|NA|TRBJ2-7|NA
TGTGCCAGCAGCTTGATAGACTCCTACGAGCAGTACTTC
CASSLIDSYEQYF
>TRBV5-6|NA|TRBJ1-1|NA
TGTGCCAGCAGCCCGTGGACAAGCTACATGAACACTGAAGCTTTCTTT
CASSPWTSYMNTEAFF
>TRBV7-9|NA|TRBJ2-1|TRBD2
TGTGCCAGCAGCTTAGTAACTAGCGGTCTCTCCTACAATGAGCAGTTCTTC
CASSLVTSGLSYNEQFF
>TRBV25-1|NA|TRBJ2-7|TRBD1
TGTGCCAGCAGTAACCCCGGACAGGGGGCCCGCGAGCAGTACTTC
CASSNPGQGAREQYF
>TRBV7-3|few|TRBJ2-2|NA
TGTGCCAGCAGCTCTAATTTGGGGAGCGGGGAGCTGTTTTTT
CASSSNLGSGELFF
>TRBV11-2|NA|TRBJ2-3|NA
TGTGCCAGCAGCTTAGGCGGCATAGATACGCAGTATTTT
CASSLGGIDTQYF
>TRBV11-3|NA|TRBJ2-7|TRBD1
TGTGCCAGCAGCTTAGGAGGGGGCAACTACGAGCAGTACTTC
CASSLGGGNYEQYF
>TRBV14|few|TRBJ2-3|NA
TGTGCCAGCAGCCAAGTTTCGGGAGAGGGCGCAGATACGCAGTATTTT
CASSQVSGEGADTQYF
>TRBV5-6|NA|TRBJ1-1|NA
TGTGCCAGCAGCCCCCTTTGGGTGACTAACACTGAAGCTTTCTTT
CASSPLWVTNTEAFF
>TRBV7-9|NA|TRBJ1-1|NA
TGTTCCAGCAGCTTACGGAGTCCTGAAGCTTTCTTT
CSSSLRSPEAFF
>TRBV7-8|NA|TRBJ2-3|NA
TGTGCCAGCAGCAAAAGACAGGGACTTGGGGGCACAGATACGCAGTATTTT
CASSKRQGLGGTDTQYF
>TRBV6-1|NA|TRBJ2-1|TRBD2
TGTGCCAGCAGTGATCGTTCTAGCGGGACTTCCTACAATGAGCAGTTCTTC
CASSDRSSGTSYNEQFF
>TRBV6-5|NA|TRBJ1-6|TRBD1
TGTGCCAGCAGTCGGCAGGGGGCGAGTTCACCCCTCCACTTT
CASSRQGASSPLHF
>TRBV29-1|NA|TRBJ2-6|NA
TGCAGCGTTCTCCTTGGGGCCAACGTCCTGACTTTC
CSVLLGANVLTF
>TRBV2|NA|TRBJ1-2|TRBD1
TGTGCCAGCAGTGAACCCCGCGGGACAGGGGGCAAGTACTATGGCTACACCTTC
CASSEPRGTGGKYYGYTF
>TRBV23-1|NA|TRBJ1-3|NA
TGCGCCAGCAGTCTCCTTAGAAACACCATATATTTT
CASSLLRNTIYF